This is a list of T cell receptor beta chains from one sample in a study of cytomegalovirus exposure and HLA in healthy donors. TCRdb keeps only in-frame clones here, not all; method: immunoSEQ multiplex PCR. The repertoire holds 200,000 to 250,000 clones, with 80% to 90% as singletons. The sequenced sample consisted of PBMCs. Receptors were obtained from a woman aged 18-30 years in good health and CMV-seronegative. CDR3s include the opening cysteine and the closing phenylalanine or tryptophan. D genes are given only for firm matches. Only part of the rows carry a size: once, few, many, or a class if the clone is expanded.

TRBJ1-2 | - | - | TRBV4-2 | CASSPTRGNYGYTF | TGTGCCAGCAGCCCCACACGGGGTAACTATGGCTACACCTTC
TRBJ2-3 | - | - | TRBV5-1 | CASFKNPDRYTDTQYF | TGCGCCAGCTTCAAGAACCCCGATCGGTACACAGATACGCAGTATTTT
TRBJ2-7 | - | TRBD1 | TRBV9 | CASSPPGTGLREQYF | TGTGCCAGCAGCCCCCCCGGGACAGGATTGAGAGAGCAGTACTTC
TRBJ2-4 | - | - | TRBV7-9 | CASSLVRSGQRAKNIQYF | TGTGCCAGCAGCTTAGTGCGTTCTGGGCAGAGAGCCAAAAACATTCAGTACTTC
TRBJ2-6 | - | - | TRBV6-5 | CAGGRAGANVLTF | TGTGCCGGAGGAAGGGCTGGGGCCAACGTCCTGACTTTC
TRBJ2-7 | once | TRBD1 | TRBV19 | CASSAGTGTYEQYF | TGTGCCAGTAGTGCCGGGACAGGGACCTACGAGCAGTACTTC
TRBJ1-2 | - | TRBD1 | TRBV7-8 | CASSPSPGQGAPSYGYTF | TGTGCCAGCAGCCCATCCCCGGGACAGGGGGCGCCCAGCTATGGCTACACCTTC
TRBJ2-7 | - | TRBD2 | TRBV7-2 | CASSLRLAGLTYEQYF | TGTGCCAGCAGCCTTCGACTAGCGGGCTTAACCTACGAGCAGTACTTC
TRBJ2-3 | - | - | TRBV6-5 | CASNGPGTDTQYF | TGTGCCAGCAACGGTCCCGGTACAGATACGCAGTATTTT
TRBJ1-1 | - | - | TRBV27 | CASSRGPEAFF | TGTGCCAGCAGTAGGGGTCCTGAAGCTTTCTTT
TRBJ1-6 | - | - | TRBV30 | CASRRTTTPLHF | TGTGCCTCGCGCCGCACAACTACACCCCTCCACTTT
TRBJ2-2 | - | - | TRBV29-1 | CSVVASGTTGELFF | TGCAGCGTTGTCGCGTCTGGGACTACCGGGGAGCTGTTTTTT
TRBJ2-3 | - | TRBD1 | TRBV11-2 | CASSYTGGDDTQYF | TGTGCCAGCAGCTACACAGGGGGCGACGATACGCAGTATTTT
TRBJ2-5 | - | TRBD1 | TRBV29-1 | CSVAGTGKETQYF | TGCAGCGTTGCCGGGACAGGGAAAGAGACCCAGTACTTC
TRBJ2-2 | - | - | TRBV19 | CASSTDATGGGGELFF | TGTGCCAGTAGTACAGACGCCACGGGGGGCGGCGGGGAGCTGTTTTTT
TRBJ2-1 | - | TRBD2 | TRBV6-6 | CASSYRQRGGVDEQFF | TGTGCCAGCAGTTACCGGCAGCGGGGGGGCGTAGATGAGCAGTTCTTC
TRBJ2-7 | once | - | TRBV14 | CASSASRSGEQYF | TGTGCCAGCAGTGCAAGCCGGAGTGGGGAGCAGTACTTC
TRBJ2-2 | - | - | TRBV9 | CASSDSSGQGLSGELFF | TGTGCCAGCAGCGATTCATCCGGACAGGGACTATCCGGGGAGCTGTTTTTT
TRBJ2-5 | - | - | TRBV5-4 | CASSRGPQKEEQYF | TGTGCCAGCAGCCGCGGGCCGCAAAAAGAAGAGCAGTACTTC
TRBJ2-7 | - | - | TRBV6-1 | CASLKPTGFSYEQYF | TGTGCCAGCCTAAAACCAACAGGCTTTTCGTACGAGCAGTACTTC
TRBJ2-1 | - | - | TRBV7-9 | CASSLDSAYNEQFF | TGTGCCAGCAGCTTAGACTCGGCCTACAATGAGCAGTTCTTC
TRBJ2-7 | - | - | TRBV30 | CAWTRRSGLSSYEQYF | TGTGCCTGGACCCGAAGGAGCGGGCTAAGCTCCTACGAGCAGTACTTC
TRBJ2-4 | - | TRBD2 | TRBV5-6 | CASSFLAGKNIQYF | TGTGCCAGCAGCTTCCTAGCGGGGAAAAACATTCAGTACTTC
TRBJ2-7 | - | - | TRBV5-1 | CASTIITGEQYF | TGCGCCAGCACTATCATAACAGGCGAGCAGTACTTC
TRBJ1-6 | - | - | TRBV6-1 | CASKEGASKNSPLHF | TGTGCCAGCAAGGAAGGGGCGAGTAAAAATTCACCCCTCCACTTT
TRBJ2-7 | - | - | TRBV13 | CASSFRRLADAYEQYF | TGTGCCAGCAGCTTTCGCCGTCTAGCAGACGCCTACGAGCAGTACTTC
TRBJ1-5 | - | TRBD1 | TRBV7-9 | CASSLTGGDQPQHF | TGTGCCAGCAGCTTGACAGGGGGCGATCAGCCCCAGCATTTT
TRBJ1-1 | - | - | TRBV7-2 | CASSRTRPEAFF | TGTGCCAGCAGCCGGACAAGACCTGAAGCTTTCTTT
TRBJ1-2 | - | - | TRBV19 | CASSMGVDYGYTF | TGTGCCAGTAGTATGGGCGTCGACTATGGCTACACCTTC
TRBJ2-3 | - | TRBD2 | TRBV10-1 | CASSGQRGGTTDTQYF | TGCGCCAGCAGTGGACAGCGGGGGGGTACCACAGATACGCAGTATTTT
TRBJ2-7 | - | - | TRBV6-6 | CASVVANEQYF | TGTGCCAGCGTGGTGGCAAACGAGCAGTACTTC
TRBJ1-5 | few | - | TRBV9 | CASSPRGGNQPQHF | TGTGCCAGCAGCCCCCGCGGTGGGAATCAGCCCCAGCATTTT
TRBJ2-1 | - | TRBD2 | TRBV7-3 | CASSLSSGRAGEQFF | TGTGCCAGCAGCCTCTCTAGCGGGAGGGCCGGCGAGCAGTTCTTC
TRBJ1-2 | - | TRBD1 | TRBV9 | CASSPGQGIGYTF | TGTGCCAGCAGCCCGGGACAGGGGATAGGCTACACCTTC
TRBJ1-1 | - | TRBD1 | TRBV5-1 | CASSLGTAMNTEAFF | TGCGCCAGCAGCTTAGGGACAGCTATGAACACTGAAGCTTTCTTT